This entry features one T cell receptor beta chain sequence. Its target is unknown. V lost 2 bases, J lost 2 bases, and 12 bases lay in between. Germline values: CDR1 SSHAT, CDR2 FNYEAQ (reference sequence). The CDR3 loop spans 15 amino acids. This entry comes from a study of T cells in tuberculosis. Across the whole study: A South African cohort included IGRA-negative adolescents, latently infected IGRA-positive adolescents and adults with active tuberculosis. Whole-study results and caveats: Cases with active tuberculosis were adults, while controls were adolescents.

The method was immunoSEQ multiplex PCR; TCRdb's version includes in-frame clones alone and lacks a portion of them. Among roughly 35,000 clones listed, more than 85% were seen once. The sequencing input was PBMCs. The chain has TRBV7-7 and TRBJ2-5; the D gene is possibly TRBD2 (5 bases). The TCR originated in a donor aged 10-35 years with latent tuberculosis or without tuberculosis infection. The CDR3 nucleotides are TGTGCCAGCAGCTTACTAGCATCCCCTCAAGAGACCCAGTACTTC. Translating it yields CASSLLASPQETQYF.